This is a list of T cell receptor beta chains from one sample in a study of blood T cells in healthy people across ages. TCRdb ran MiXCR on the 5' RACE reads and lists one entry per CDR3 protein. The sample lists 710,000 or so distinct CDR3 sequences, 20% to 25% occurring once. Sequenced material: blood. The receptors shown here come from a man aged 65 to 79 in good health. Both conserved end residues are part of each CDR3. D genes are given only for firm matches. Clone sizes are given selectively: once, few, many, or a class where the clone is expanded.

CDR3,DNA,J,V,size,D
CASSQDRVRTETQYF,TGCGCCAGCAGCCAAGACCGAGTGAGGACGGAGACCCAGTACTTC,TRBJ2-5,TRBV4-3,.,.
CASSPGGVNNEQFF,TGTGCCAGCAGTCCCGGGGGGGTCAACAATGAGCAGTTCTTC,TRBJ2-1,TRBV12-3/TRBV12-4,.,TRBD2
CASSQVWLRDGSWTEAFF,TGTGCCAGCAGCCAAGTTTGGCTTCGGGACGGTTCTTGGACTGAAGCTTTCTTT,TRBJ1-1,TRBV3-1,few,.
CSAQSGGRETQYF,TGCAGTGCTCAATCCGGGGGCAGAGAGACCCAGTACTTC,TRBJ2-5,TRBV20-1,.,.
CASSPTGILGGEQFF,TGCGCCAGCAGTCCAACAGGGATTCTTGGGGGTGAGCAGTTCTTC,TRBJ2-1,TRBV5-1,few,.
CASIPGVAGKEFF,TGTGCCAGCATCCCAGGAGTAGCTGGTAAAGAGTTCTTC,TRBJ2-1,TRBV6-2/TRBV6-3,.,.
CASMGNEKLFF,TGTGCCAGCATGGGGAATGAAAAACTGTTTTTT,TRBJ1-4,TRBV6-6,.,.
CASSQVSGGGYTF,TGTGCCAGCAGTCAGGTTTCGGGCGGTGGCTACACCTTC,TRBJ1-2,TRBV12-3/TRBV12-4,many,.
CASTQPQHF,TGCGCCAGCACTCAGCCCCAGCATTTT,TRBJ1-5,TRBV23-1,.,.
CSTSPLHF,TGCAGTACTTCACCCCTCCACTTT,TRBJ1-6,TRBV20-1,few,.
CASTDRGQSSGANVLTF,TGTGCCAGCACCGACAGGGGGCAATCCTCTGGGGCCAACGTCCTGACTTTC,TRBJ2-6,TRBV6-1,.,TRBD1
CATSDTASGDTQYF,TGTGCCACCAGTGACACGGCTAGCGGAGATACGCAGTATTTT,TRBJ2-3,TRBV24-1,.,TRBD2
CASGKQGTEAFF,TGTGCCAGCGGAAAACAGGGGACTGAAGCTTTCTTT,TRBJ1-1,TRBV28,few,TRBD1
CASSSEQGARTDTQYF,TGTGCCAGCAGCTCCGAACAGGGGGCACGCACAGATACGCAGTATTTT,TRBJ2-3,TRBV13,.,TRBD1
CASSAGTRINQPQHF,TGTGCCAGCAGCGCCGGGACGCGGATAAATCAGCCCCAGCATTTT,TRBJ1-5,TRBV7-2,.,.
CASSLARIAGGSNTGELFF,TGTGCCAGCAGCTTAGCGCGGATAGCGGGGGGCTCGAACACCGGGGAGCTGTTTTTT,TRBJ2-2,TRBV7-8,many,TRBD2
CASSENGGFDAFF,TGTGCCAGCAGCGAGAACGGGGGGTTTGACGCTTTCTTT,TRBJ1-1,TRBV11-2,few,.
CASSQDAGILRGYTF,TGCGCCAGCAGCCAAGATGCAGGGATTTTGAGAGGCTACACCTTC,TRBJ1-2,TRBV4-3,few,.